The 8 T cell receptor beta chains given below trace back to one sample, sequenced in a study of blood T cell repertoires in COVID-19 (TCRdb year 2020). Library preparation was by the immunoSEQ multiplex PCR assay. The source is immuneACCESS, and TCRdb retained only in-frame sequences with V and J called. Part of the clones is not carried over; for the studies checked, unresolved V genes explain less than half of this, and the remainder is unexplained. The sample table holds 60,000 to 65,000 clones, of which around 90% were seen once. Of the sample, around 7.7% falls within the top ten clones. The material sequenced was peripheral blood. Receptors were obtained from a human donor with active COVID-19. The donor label of this sample is uncertain.

This chain connects TRBV27 to TRBJ2-3, with D uncertain. This CDR3 contains 17 residues. Trimming cost V 4 bases and J 7 bases, with 24 bases left between them. The germline CDR1 and CDR2 sequences are MNHEY and SMNVEV (reference sequence). The CDR3 nucleotides are TGTGCCAGCAGTTCCTCTGACCTCCTGGTCGAGGCGCATACGCAGTATTTT. Amino acids: CASSSSDLLVEAHTQYF.

The V gene is TRBV6-2 or TRBV6-3, the J gene TRBJ2-7, with TRBD1 identical over 8 bases. There are 15 residues in the CDR3. V shed 0 bases, J shed 2 bases, and the junction held 3 bases outside the gene matches. The germline V gene encodes CDR1 MNHEY and CDR2 SVGEGT. The CDR3 protein is CASSYSTGDTYEQYF. DNA for the CDR3: TGTGCCAGCAGTTACTCGACAGGGGATACCTACGAGCAGTACTTC.

The V and J genes are TRBV6-5 and TRBJ2-3; weak D call: TRBD2 (6 bases). V was shortened by 0 bases and J by 14 bases, with 18 bases between the two germline ends. This CDR3 comprises 14 residues. Germline lookup yields CDR1 MNHEY and CDR2 SVGAGI. CDR3 sequence: CASSYSREPPLLYF. CDR3 coding DNA: TGTGCCAGCAGTTACTCCCGGGAGCCTCCCCTCCTGTATTTT.

The sample holds a few counts of this clone. The J gene is TRBJ2-3, the V gene TRBV7-3; TRBD2 matches 7 bases. From germline, CDR1 is SGHTA and CDR2 FQGTGA. The CDR3 is made up of 12 amino acids. V lost 8 bases, J lost 5 bases, and 4 bases stayed unmatched. CDR3 loop: CASGSGGDTQYF. In DNA, the CDR3 is TGTGCCAGCGGATCGGGGGGAGATACGCAGTATTTT.

V gene TRBV6-6 combines with J gene TRBJ2-5, with TRBD2 as a possible D gene (6 bases). V dropped 1 base and J dropped 11 bases, with 20 bases sitting between them. The CDR3 loop spans 15 amino acids. CDR1 and CDR2 (germline): MNHNY, SVGAGI (reference sequence). CDR3: CASSYYGSRAGAQYF. CDR3 DNA sequence: TGTGCCAGCAGTTACTACGGGAGTAGAGCGGGCGCGCAGTACTTC.

The genes are TRBV5-6 and TRBJ2-5; TRBD2 is a possible D gene (6 bases). With 4 bases removed from V and 7 bases from J, the gap between germline ends came to 20 bases. Germline CDR1 and CDR2: SGHDT and YYEEEE. The CDR3 consists of 15 residues. CDR3 region: CASSPDPRGSGTQYF. The DNA for the CDR3 is TGTGCCAGCAGCCCTGACCCGCGGGGTAGCGGGACCCAGTACTTC.

The chain employs TRBV10-3 and TRBJ2-2; 10 nucleotides agree with TRBD1. Germline V gives CDR1 ENHRY, CDR2 SYGVKD. V dropped 7 bases and J dropped 6; count of bases not matched to a gene: 11. This CDR3 has 16 residues. Written as DNA, the CDR3 is TGTGCCATCAAGGAAAGGACAGGGGGAGGATCCGGGGAGCTGTTTTTT. Translated, it gives CAIKERTGGGSGELFF.

The gene calls are TRBV19 and TRBJ2-1; 16 bases line up with TRBD2. Germline assignment: CDR1 LNHDA and CDR2 SQIVND (reference sequence). The CDR3 extends over 15 amino acids. The junction had 8 bases not matched to a gene; V was cut back by 10 bases and J by 8 bases. The CDR3: CATEGLAGGPYEQFF. The CDR3 DNA reads as TGTGCCACCGAGGGACTAGCGGGGGGGCCCTATGAGCAGTTCTTC.